Following are 7 T cell receptor beta chains from one sample sequenced in a study of T cells in Graves' hyperthyroidism and ophthalmopathy. Researchers amplified the TCR beta CDR3 regions from RNA transcripts. The TCR CDR3 first-round RT-PCR relied on the HTBI primer set. TCRdb fed the multiplex PCR reads into MiXCR, producing one record per CDR3 protein. The table shows roughly 720,000 distinct CDR3 sequences, with 15% to 20% occurring only once. Sequencing was performed on blood. These receptors were collected from a man in his fifties or sixties with Graves' hyperthyroidism.

There are a few counts of this clonotype. The rearrangement uses TRBV10-1 and TRBJ2-3, with 9 positions matching TRBD2. Germline loops: CDR1 WNHNN, CDR2 SYGVQD (reference sequence). J was trimmed by 4 bases and V by 3 bases; bases with no gene match: 8. This CDR3 contains 16 residues. The CDR3 is CASSDMGLASPDTQYF. The DNA of the CDR3 is TGCGCCAGCAGTGACATGGGACTAGCTAGCCCAGATACGCAGTATTTT.

Of note for this clonotype: This could be a read error, since a much larger clone is one nucleotide away. The rearrangement joins TRBV13 to TRBJ2-1, with 8 nucleotides matching TRBD2. V lost 4 bases, J lost 4 bases, and 6 bases stayed unmatched. The germline gives CDR1 PRHDT, CDR2 FYEKMQ (reference sequence). This CDR3 has 15 residues. The CDR3 sequence is CASSSITGGYNEQFF. In nucleotides, the CDR3 is TGTGCCAGCAGCTCTATAACGGGAGGGTACAATGAGCAGTTCTTC.

The chain has TRBV7-8 and TRBJ2-5; D might be TRBD1 (5 bases). Between the trimmed V and J ends, which lost 3 bases and 4 bases, there was a span of 15 bases. From germline, CDR1 is SGHVS and CDR2 FQNEAQ. This CDR3 contains 15 residues. The CDR3 DNA sequence: TGTGCCAGCAGCTTCCCCCTGCCCAGGGCAGAGACCCAGTACTTC. It translates to CASSFPLPRAETQYF. The entire variable domain, with the rest obtained from reference TRBV7-8 and TRBJ2-5, is as follows: GAGVSQSPRYKVAKRGQDVALRCDPISGHVSLFWYQQALGQGPEFLTYFQNEAQLDKSGLPSDRFFAERPEGSVSTLKIQRTQQEDSAVYLCASSFPLPRAETQYFGPGTRLLVL.

V usage is TRBV18 and J usage is TRBJ2-6; D may be TRBD1 (6 bases). The germline V and J ends were trimmed by 5 bases and 2 bases, with 22 bases remaining between them. Germline loops: CDR1 KGHSH, CDR2 LQKENI. The CDR3 extends over 19 amino acids. The chain's CDR3 is CASSSYSGESVTGANVLTF. Here the CDR3 DNA reads TGTGCCAGCTCATCGTACTCAGGGGAATCGGTGACTGGGGCCAACGTCCTGACTTTC.

This clonotype was detected many times. The V gene is TRBV3-1, the J gene TRBJ2-2, with D perhaps TRBD1 (6 bases). This CDR3 has 16 residues. Deletions cut 2 bases from V and 0 bases from J, with 10 bases between. Germline V gene data show CDR1 as LGHDT and CDR2 as YNNKEL (reference sequence). CDR3 in amino acids: CASSQRQAANTGELFF. In DNA, the CDR3 is TGTGCCAGCAGCCAAAGACAGGCCGCGAACACCGGGGAGCTGTTTTTT.

In its sample, this clonotype was seen a few times. The chain links TRBV6-1 to TRBJ2-3, with D possibly TRBD1 on 6 matching bases. With 5 bases removed from V and 0 bases from J, the gap between germline ends came to 18 bases. The CDR3 runs to 17 residues. CDR1 and CDR2 from the germline V gene are MNHNS and SASEGT. The DNA for the CDR3 is TGTGCCAGCAGTCCTCCTTTTCCGGGACATAGCACAGATACGCAGTATTTT. The encoded protein is CASSPPFPGHSTDTQYF.

This clonotype was seen at least ten times. The chain uses TRBV28 and TRBJ2-5; D is perhaps TRBD1 (6 bases). Germline V gives CDR1 MDHEN, CDR2 SYDVKM. The CDR3 length is 15 residues. V was clipped by 6 bases and J by 0 bases, with 14 bases between them. The DNA of the CDR3 is TGTGCCAGCAGCCAAGACAGGAGGTACCAAGAGACCCAGTACTTC. It codes for CASSQDRRYQETQYF.